This TCR beta chain was obtained from a study of CD8+ T cells in alopecia areata. Study details: The drug, oral tofacitinib, was given to treated patients at 5 to 10 mg twice daily. Regarding the study as a whole: Tofacitinib significantly decreased scalp clonality and expanded CD8+ clones among top 100. Under tofacitinib, numerous expanded lesional clonotypes remained detectable in scalp and blood. Especially in alopecia totalis/universalis, lesional scalp showed greater clonality than normal scalp did.

V was shortened by 3 bases and J by 6 bases, with 12 bases between the two germline ends. Germline V gene data show CDR1 as SNHLY and CDR2 as FYNNEI. The CDR3 length is 13 residues. RNA was isolated and reverse transcribed to cDNA, the sequencing template. Repertoires were generated with immunoSEQ multiplex PCR, while TCRdb's copy carries only in-frame clones and drops some. The sample has some 150,000 clones, around 87% seen once; the top ten hold about 13%. Treatment defined: oral pan-JAK inhibitor, 5-10 mg twice daily. Comment on this clone: The antigen remains undetermined.

This sequence joins TRBV2 and TRBJ2-7; tentative D call: TRBD2 (5 bases). The sample was CD8+ T cells sorted from blood, taken at week 4, from a patient treated with tofacitinib. The receptor was derived from a human donor with alopecia areata. The CDR3 coding sequence is TGTGCCAGCAGTGACTCGGGATCCATCGAGCAGTACTTC. Residues: CASSDSGSIEQYF.